The T cell receptor (beta chain) under discussion was sequenced for a study of cytomegalovirus exposure and HLA in healthy donors. The PCR ran on 60 Vbeta and 13 Jbeta primers. The method was immunoSEQ multiplex PCR; TCRdb's version includes in-frame clones alone and lacks a portion of them. The sample data list about 54,000 clones. Regarding this clone: The antigen is unknown.

Study-level points and caveats: It was approximately 150 TCR beta chains that were listed as cytomegalovirus-associated.

The CDR3 is 13 amino acids. CDR1 is MNHNS and CDR2 is SASEGT in the germline V gene. With V trimmed by 6 bases and J by 3 bases, 3 bases remained unmatched. The gene calls are TRBV6-1 and TRBJ2-5, with TRBD1 matching 8 bases. Sequencing was done on a sample of PBMCs. This clonotype originated in a woman between 40 and 50 years old in good health and CMV-seronegative. The CDR3 spells CASRMDREETQYF. The DNA for the CDR3 is TGTGCCAGCAGGATGGACAGGGAAGAGACCCAGTACTTC.